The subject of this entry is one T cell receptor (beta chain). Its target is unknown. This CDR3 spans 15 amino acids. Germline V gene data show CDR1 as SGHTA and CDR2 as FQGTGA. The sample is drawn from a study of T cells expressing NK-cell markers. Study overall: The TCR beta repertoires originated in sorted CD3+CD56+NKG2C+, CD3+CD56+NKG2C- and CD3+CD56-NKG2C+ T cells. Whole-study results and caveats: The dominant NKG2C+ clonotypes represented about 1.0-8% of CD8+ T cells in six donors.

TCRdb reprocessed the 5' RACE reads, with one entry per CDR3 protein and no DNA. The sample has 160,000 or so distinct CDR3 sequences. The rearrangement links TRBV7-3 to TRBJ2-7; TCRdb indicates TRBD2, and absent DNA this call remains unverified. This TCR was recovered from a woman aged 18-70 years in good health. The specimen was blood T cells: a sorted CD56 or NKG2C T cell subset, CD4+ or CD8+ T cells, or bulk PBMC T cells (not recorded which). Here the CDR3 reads CASSPQGLGHYEQYF.